These 5 T cell receptor beta chains originate from one sample sequenced in a study of shared clonotypes between healthy human individuals. TCRdb keeps only in-frame clones here, not all; method: immunoSEQ multiplex PCR. Of 600,000 to 750,000 clones in the sample, roughly 78% are singletons; the top ten hold under 2%. The sequenced sample consisted of memory CD4+ T cells sorted from blood. The subset: CD45RA-negative fraction. All receptors derive from a woman in her twenties or thirties in good health.

This sequence joins TRBV11-2 and TRBJ2-7, with 11 bases fitting TRBD2. The V and J ends lost 4 bases and 3 bases, in that order; junction bases with no gene match: 5. Germline values: CDR1 SGHAT, CDR2 FQNNGV. The CDR3 consists of 15 residues. CDR3 sequence: CASSWLAGGFYEQYF. DNA for the CDR3: TGTGCCAGCAGCTGGCTAGCGGGAGGATTCTACGAGCAGTACTTC.

The chain is built from TRBV28 and TRBJ2-1; either TRBD1 or TRBD2 may fit D (5 bases each). The germline V gene encodes CDR1 MDHEN and CDR2 SYDVKM. V dropped 3 bases and J dropped 4 bases, with 16 bases sitting between them. The CDR3 sequence is 16 residues long. CDR3 amino acids: CASSFSGAGHYNEQFF. The CDR3 coding sequence is TGTGCCAGCAGTTTCTCCGGGGCAGGACATTACAATGAGCAGTTCTTC.

This rearrangement joins TRBV7-9 to TRBJ2-3; tentatively, D is TRBD1 (6 bases). The CDR3 totals 14 residues. The germline V gene encodes CDR1 SEHNR and CDR2 FQNEAQ (reference sequence). V lost 5 bases and J 4 bases, leaving 13 bases between the germline ends. In DNA form, the CDR3 reads TGTGCCAGCAGCCAGGACAGAGGGGCAGATACGCAGTATTTT. Translating gives CASSQDRGADTQYF.

The chain has TRBV29-1 and TRBJ1-2; TRBD1 aligns across 8 bases. Germline V CDR1 and CDR2: SQVTM, ANQGSEA. The CDR3 runs 11 residues. Trimming removed 7 bases from V and 13 bases from J; junction bases left unmatched: 11. CDR3: CSATGQGGSTF. The CDR3 DNA reads as TGCAGCGCGACTGGACAGGGAGGGTCCACCTTC.

This sequence joins TRBV7-6 and TRBJ2-2, with D possibly matching TRBD1 (5 bases). V was shortened by 1 base and J by 1 base, with 10 bases between the two germline ends. CDR3 size: 16 residues. Per germline, CDR1 SGHVS and CDR2 FNYEAQ. Here the CDR3 DNA reads TGTGCCAGCAGCTTAGTGGCAGGGTGGAACACCGGGGAGCTGTTTTTT. It yields the protein CASSLVAGWNTGELFF.